This passage covers 16 T cell receptor beta chains from one sample sequenced in a study of CD8 T cells in Susac syndrome. With random hexamers, roughly 0.45 to 1 ug RNA was reverse transcribed. From the immunoSEQ multiplex PCR reads, TCRdb called clonotypes with MiXCR, one entry per CDR3 protein. The sample has under 200,000 distinct CDR3 sequences, 95% seen once. What was sequenced was CD8+ T cells from PBMCs. These receptors originate from a human donor with Susac syndrome.

The genes are TRBV7-9 and TRBJ2-7, with D perhaps TRBD1 (5 bases). CDR1 is SEHNR and CDR2 is FQNEAQ in the germline V gene (reference sequence). CDR3 length: 14 amino acids. The germline V and J ends were trimmed by 0 bases and 3 bases, with 9 bases remaining between them. The CDR3 region is CASSLAGRDYEQYF. Written as DNA, the CDR3 is TGTGCCAGCAGCTTAGCTGGCAGGGACTACGAGCAGTACTTC.

The chain couples TRBV4-1 to TRBJ2-1; the match to TRBD1 covers 9 bases. The CDR3 is 18 amino acids. Germline V CDR1 and CDR2: MGHRA, YSYEKL. V dropped 0 bases and J dropped 7; count of bases not matched to a gene: 13. This CDR3 is CASSQESLVPGTGNEQFF. CDR3 nucleotides: TGCGCCAGCAGCCAAGAGAGCTTAGTCCCCGGGACAGGGAATGAGCAGTTCTTC.

The CDR3, as DNA: TGCAGTGCCCAAGGCCGCAATCAGCCCCAGCATTTT. Its protein product is CSAQGRNQPQHF. The chain has TRBV20-1 and TRBJ1-5; D is unclear. Germline-derived CDR1 and CDR2 are DFQATT and SNEGSKA (reference sequence). The CDR3 totals 12 residues. Trimming took off 6 bases at V and 2 bases at J, with 8 bases between the two ends.

The chain joins TRBV7-9 to TRBJ2-4; no clear D gene. From germline, CDR1 is SEHNR and CDR2 FQNEAQ (reference sequence). V gave up 6 bases and J gave up 6 bases, with 18 bases separating them. The CDR3 totals 15 residues. CDR3 region: CASSRVPVVGNIQYF. DNA of the CDR3: TGTGCCAGCAGTCGTGTTCCGGTTGTCGGAAACATTCAGTACTTC.

The chain uses TRBV7-9 and TRBJ2-1; 9 positions agree with TRBD2. Germline lookup yields CDR1 SEHNR and CDR2 FQNEAQ (reference sequence). Trimming cost V 5 bases and J 6 bases; bases outside gene matches: 14. This CDR3 comprises 17 residues. The CDR3 reads CASSGPGLAVPPNEQFF. DNA of the CDR3: TGTGCCAGCAGCGGACCGGGACTAGCCGTCCCTCCCAATGAGCAGTTCTTC.

The chain has TRBV7-9 and TRBJ2-3, with 7 bases fitting TRBD2. CDR1 SEHNR and CDR2 FQNEAQ come from the germline V gene (reference sequence). V lost 3 bases to trimming and J lost 6 bases; unmatched junction nucleotides: 12. The CDR3 contains 16 residues. The CDR3 protein is CASSFGTTRWEDTQYF. CDR3 sequence (DNA): TGTGCCAGCAGCTTTGGGACTACCAGATGGGAGGATACGCAGTATTTT.

J is TRBJ2-1 and V is TRBV27, with D possibly being TRBD2 (5 bases). This CDR3 is 11 amino acids long. Trimming removed 8 bases from V and 6 bases from J, with 8 bases in between. CDR1 is MNHEY, CDR2 SMNVEV, per germline (reference sequence). In DNA form, the CDR3 reads TGTGCCAGCGTGGGGAGCAATGAGCAGTTCTTC. Its translation is CASVGSNEQFF.

The J gene is TRBJ1-3, the V gene TRBV9; TRBD1 might be the D (6 bases). The germline V and J ends were trimmed by 0 bases and 2 bases, with 18 bases remaining between them. Germline V gives CDR1 SGDLS, CDR2 YYNGEE. The CDR3 length is 18 residues. The CDR3 here is CASSVVPAGANPGNTIYF. CDR3 coding DNA: TGTGCCAGCAGCGTAGTCCCGGCAGGGGCAAACCCTGGAAACACCATATATTTT.

The chain is built from TRBV18 and TRBJ2-3, with D unclear. Germline loops: CDR1 KGHSH, CDR2 LQKENI. Trimming removed 6 bases from V and 6 bases from J, with 10 bases in between. CDR3 length equals 12 residues. CDR3 amino acids: CASSPGRDTQYF. DNA for the CDR3: TGTGCCAGCTCTCCCGGGCGGGATACGCAGTATTTT.

The chain joins TRBV29-1 to TRBJ1-2; D uncertain. The germline V gene has CDR1 SQVTM and CDR2 ANQGSEA. Deletions cut 0 bases from V and 1 base from J, with 3 bases between. There are 12 residues in the CDR3. As DNA, the CDR3 is TGCAGCGTTGAAGACAGTAACTATGGCTACACCTTC. It specifies CSVEDSNYGYTF.

The V and J genes are TRBV7-9 and TRBJ1-1, with 8 bases aligning to TRBD1. This CDR3 has 17 amino acids. CDR1 and CDR2 from the germline V gene are SEHNR and FQNEAQ (reference sequence). V lost 5 bases to trimming and J lost 4 bases; unmatched junction nucleotides: 15. CDR3 DNA: TGTGCCAGCAGCCGGGGAGGGGACAGGCTGGGGGGCACTGAAGCTTTCTTT. It specifies CASSRGGDRLGGTEAFF.

This chain links TRBV9 with TRBJ1-1; TRBD1 matches at 9 bases. Germline V gene lookup returns CDR1 SGDLS and CDR2 YYNGEE. The CDR3 is 16 residues long. The junction had 7 bases not matched to a gene; V was cut back by 3 bases and J by 1 base. CDR3 sequence: CASSGNRGQPNTEAFF. The CDR3 DNA reads TGTGCCAGCAGCGGCAACAGGGGGCAACCGAACACTGAAGCTTTCTTT.

The count of this clonotype is one. The gene calls are TRBV13 and TRBJ2-7; TRBD2 matches 8 bases. Germline V gene sequence: CDR1 PRHDT, CDR2 FYEKMQ (reference sequence). This CDR3 spans 14 amino acids. After removal of 1 base from V and 4 bases from J, the junction contained 3 bases not matched to a gene. CDR3 DNA sequence: TGTGCCAGCAGCTTAGAGCGGGAGAGGTACGAGCAGTACTTC. It specifies CASSLERERYEQYF.

The J gene is TRBJ2-3, the V gene TRBV10-3; D is uncertain. Trimming removed 3 bases at V and 3 bases at J, with 7 bases between. The CDR3 runs 13 residues. Germline lookup yields CDR1 ENHRY and CDR2 SYGVKD. The CDR3 DNA follows: TGTGCCATCAGTGATCTGAGAACAGATACGCAGTATTTT. Translating gives CAISDLRTDTQYF.

This clonotype has more than one count but fewer than ten. V gene TRBV28 combines with J gene TRBJ2-7; 8 positions match TRBD1. Germline loops: CDR1 MDHEN, CDR2 SYDVKM. This CDR3 contains 14 residues. Losses at the gene ends were 3 bases for V and 3 bases for J; bases not matched to a gene: 4. For the CDR3, the DNA is TGTGCCAGCAGTTTCGGGACAGGAAACTACGAGCAGTACTTC. Its protein product is CASSFGTGNYEQYF.

J is TRBJ2-3 and V is TRBV12-3 or TRBV12-4, with 11 nucleotides matching TRBD2. J lost 0 bases, V lost 6 bases, and 8 bases had no gene match. The CDR3 has 17 amino acids. The CDR3, as DNA: TGTGCCAGCAGCCCTCGGACTAGCGGGCTGAGCACAGATACGCAGTATTTT. Amino acid sequence: CASSPRTSGLSTDTQYF.